A selection of T cell receptor beta chains follows, all from one sample in a study of cytomegalovirus exposure and HLA in healthy donors. Repertoires were generated with immunoSEQ multiplex PCR, while TCRdb's copy carries only in-frame clones and drops some. The data contain about 210,000 clones, about four fifths of them singletons. Sequencing input: PBMCs. The receptor set was obtained from a woman in her 50s in good health and CMV-seropositive. The CDR3 runs from the conserved cysteine through the conserved F or W. A D gene is named only where the DNA matches it firmly. Part of the rows lack a size; the others show once, few, many or a class for expanded clones.

v_gene,abundance,j_gene,d_gene,CDR3nt,CDR3aa
TRBV30,.,TRBJ2-5,TRBD1,TGTGCCTGGAGTACTAAGGGGGCTGGAGAGACCCAGTACTTC,CAWSTKGAGETQYF
TRBV6-1,.,TRBJ2-7,.,TGTGCCAGCAGCCGGACAGAGCCCTACGAGCAGTACTTC,CASSRTEPYEQYF
TRBV10-1,.,TRBJ2-1,.,TGCGCCAGCAGTGAGGTCGCCGGCAATGAGCAGTTCTTC,CASSEVAGNEQFF
TRBV25-1,.,TRBJ1-3,TRBD1,TGTGCCAGCAGTAGAGGACAGGTTGGGCAAAACACCATATATTTT,CASSRGQVGQNTIYF
TRBV7-8,.,TRBJ1-6,.,TGTGCCAGCAGCCCCACAGGGCCTTATAATTCACCCCTCCACTTT,CASSPTGPYNSPLHF
TRBV7-8,.,TRBJ2-2,TRBD2,TGTGCCAGCAGCTTAAGGCTAGCGGGGGACACCGGGGAGCTGTTTTTT,CASSLRLAGDTGELFF
TRBV10-3,.,TRBJ2-7,TRBD1,TGTGCCATCAGGACAGGGCAATACGAGCAGTACTTC,CAIRTGQYEQYF
TRBV5-1,.,TRBJ2-1,TRBD2,TGCGCCAGCAGCTTTAGCGGGGCACAATACAATGAGCAGTTCTTC,CASSFSGAQYNEQFF
TRBV19,.,TRBJ2-3,TRBD2,TGTGCCAGTAGTATAGGGAAGACTAGCGGGGGTTATACGCAGTATTTT,CASSIGKTSGGYTQYF
TRBV9,.,TRBJ1-6,.,TGTGCCAGCAGCGCCGAGACATATCTGTCCTATAATTCACCCCTCCACTTT,CASSAETYLSYNSPLHF
TRBV7-8,once,TRBJ2-6,TRBD1,TGTGCCAGCAGTCCAGTATATTTCCGGGACAGGGGGTCTGGGGCCAACGTCCTGACTTTC,CASSPVYFRDRGSGANVLTF
TRBV30,.,TRBJ1-2,.,TGTGCCTGGATGGGCAACCCCTTCGATGGCTACACCTTC,CAWMGNPFDGYTF
TRBV18,.,TRBJ2-2,TRBD1,TGTGCCAGCAGCCGGGACAGGGGTAACACCGGGGAGCTGTTTTTT,CASSRDRGNTGELFF
TRBV6-1,.,TRBJ1-1,.,TGTGCCAGCAGGACGCAGGGTTATACTGAAGCTTTCTTT,CASRTQGYTEAFF
TRBV6-6,.,TRBJ2-2,.,TGTGCCAGCACTGAGATTACCGGGGAGCTGTTTTTT,CASTEITGELFF
TRBV5-1,.,TRBJ1-1,TRBD1,TGCGCCAGCAGCGGCAGACAGGGTTTGAACACTGAAGCTTTCTTT,CASSGRQGLNTEAFF
TRBV6-6,.,TRBJ1-1,TRBD1,TGTGCCAGCAGTTACCTACAGGGGTTGTACACTGAAGCTTTCTTT,CASSYLQGLYTEAFF
TRBV7-8,.,TRBJ2-2,TRBD1,TGTGCCAGCAGCTTAGCGTATTTAACAGGGGTAGCGAACACCGGGGAGCTGTTTTTT,CASSLAYLTGVANTGELFF